One and the same sample provided the 8 T cell receptor beta chains below, sequenced in a study of CD8 T cells in ankylosing spondylitis. Whole-study results and caveats: Typical of ankylosing spondylitis blood, it appeared, was a TCR beta motif of several highly homologous variants.

Their antigens remain unidentified. In TCRdb, the 5' RACE reads were re-called with MiXCR into one record per CDR3 protein. This table has over 600,000 distinct CDR3 sequences, about 20% appearing once. Sequencing was done on a sample of blood, either unsorted or a sorted T cell fraction (not recorded which). The origin of the receptors is a male donor with ankylosing spondylitis.

This rearrangement joins TRBV7-2 to TRBJ2-7, with D uncertain. CDR3 length equals 14 residues. Germline CDR1 and CDR2: SGHTA and FQGNSA. Trimming took 4 bases from V and 5 from J, leaving 15 bases between them. Written as DNA, the CDR3 is TGTGCCAGCAGCTCCGGGTCAAGTATTCACGAGCAGTACTTC. This sequence encodes CASSSGSSIHEQYF.

The rearrangement links TRBV27 to TRBJ1-6; TRBD1 might be the D (5 bases). Germline V lookup: CDR1 MNHEY, CDR2 SMNVEV (reference sequence). This CDR3 spans 13 amino acids. Trimming pared 4 bases from V and 7 bases from J, leaving 8 bases between. The DNA for the CDR3 is TGTGCCAGCAGTTACAGGAAGAATTCACCCCTCCACTTT. The encoded protein is CASSYRKNSPLHF.

This clonotype was found a few times. The rearrangement links TRBV7-2 to TRBJ1-4, with D unresolved. Trimming removed 2 bases at V and 0 bases at J, with 10 bases between. The germline gives CDR1 SGHTA, CDR2 FQGNSA. CDR3 size: 16 residues. Here the CDR3 DNA reads TGTGCCAGCAGCTTAAAGGTGGCAGCAACTAATGAAAAACTGTTTTTT. Protein product: CASSLKVAATNEKLFF.

The DNA for the CDR3 is TGCGCCAGCAGCTTGGCCTGGGGGAAGGGCAATTCACCCCTCCACTTT. It codes for CASSLAWGKGNSPLHF. The V call is TRBV5-1, the J call TRBJ1-6; D possibly corresponds to TRBD1 (5 bases). Trimming removed 0 bases from V and 7 bases from J, with 14 bases in between. The CDR3 spans 16 residues. Per germline, CDR1 SGHRS and CDR2 YFSETQ.

This clonotype was counted a few times. The chain joins TRBV7-8 to TRBJ1-1, with 7 bases that match TRBD1. The V gene end was trimmed by 5 bases and the J gene end by 5 bases; junction bases not matched to a gene: 11. The CDR3 is 15 amino acids. Germline loops: CDR1 SGHVS, CDR2 FQNEAQ. CDR3 amino acids: CASSHTTGVWTEAFF. The CDR3 DNA sequence: TGTGCCAGCAGCCATACAACAGGGGTTTGGACTGAAGCTTTCTTT.

This clonotype was seen a few times. The V gene is TRBV2, the J gene TRBJ2-5; D gene ambiguous. The V and J ends lost 9 bases and 5 bases respectively, with 7 bases between them. Germline values: CDR1 SNHLY, CDR2 FYNNEI. The CDR3 is 10 amino acids. CDR3 region: CASRTETQYF. The CDR3 nucleotides read TGTGCCAGTAGGACGGAGACCCAGTACTTC. Full variable domain (missing parts from reference TRBV2 and TRBJ2-5): EPEVTQTPSHQVTQMGQEVILRCVPISNHLYFYWYRQILGQKVEFLVSFYNNEISEKSEIFDDQFSVERPDGSNFTLKIRSTKLEDSAMYFCASRTETQYFGPGTRLLVL.

This clonotype was counted between two and nine times. The chain couples TRBV4-2 to TRBJ1-6; 10 bases map to TRBD1. J was trimmed by 5 bases and V by 4 bases; bases with no gene match: 8. The CDR3 has 17 amino acids. CDR1 is LGHNA, CDR2 YNFKEQ, per germline. The DNA of the CDR3 is TGTGCCAGCAGCCGTCGGACAGGGGGTCTAGATAATTCACCCCTCCACTTT. Protein: CASSRRTGGLDNSPLHF.

The chain is built from TRBV4-3 and TRBJ2-1; possibly TRBD2 for D (6 bases). This CDR3 contains 18 residues. Germline V lookup: CDR1 LGHNA, CDR2 YSLEER. Trimming shortened V by 0 bases and J by 1 base, and 16 bases separated the two germline ends. The chain's CDR3 is CASSQDPFSRGSYNEQFF. The CDR3 DNA follows: TGCGCCAGCAGCCAAGACCCCTTCTCACGGGGGTCCTACAATGAGCAGTTCTTC.